This note documents a single TCR beta chain sequence. This entry comes from a study of blood T cell repertoires in COVID-19. At the level of the study: Both acute and convalescent COVID-19 samples were obtained from the United States, Italy and Spain. T cells, B-cell-depleted T cells, or PBMCs provided the cDNA or gDNA that served as material.

Original processing methods: Reference gene primer amplification yielded estimated nucleated cell counts. Clones were read by immunoSEQ multiplex PCR, and TCRdb kept only the in-frame ones, dropping some. That table gives V, J and clone size, and the DNA gave D and trimming. Here the sample spans roughly 250,000 clones, around 90% being singletons. The sequenced material came from peripheral blood. This clonotype originated in a woman aged 40-49 years with acute or convalescent COVID-19.

For the CDR3, the DNA is TGTGCCATCAAAGGAGGGAGCTCTGGAAACACCATATATTTT. Amino acid sequence: CAIKGGSSGNTIYF. This sequence joins TRBV10-3 and TRBJ1-3; the D is unclear. The V and J ends lost 7 bases and 0 bases respectively, with 10 bases between them. Per the germline V gene, CDR1 is ENHRY and CDR2 is SYGVKD. The CDR3 is made up of 14 amino acids.